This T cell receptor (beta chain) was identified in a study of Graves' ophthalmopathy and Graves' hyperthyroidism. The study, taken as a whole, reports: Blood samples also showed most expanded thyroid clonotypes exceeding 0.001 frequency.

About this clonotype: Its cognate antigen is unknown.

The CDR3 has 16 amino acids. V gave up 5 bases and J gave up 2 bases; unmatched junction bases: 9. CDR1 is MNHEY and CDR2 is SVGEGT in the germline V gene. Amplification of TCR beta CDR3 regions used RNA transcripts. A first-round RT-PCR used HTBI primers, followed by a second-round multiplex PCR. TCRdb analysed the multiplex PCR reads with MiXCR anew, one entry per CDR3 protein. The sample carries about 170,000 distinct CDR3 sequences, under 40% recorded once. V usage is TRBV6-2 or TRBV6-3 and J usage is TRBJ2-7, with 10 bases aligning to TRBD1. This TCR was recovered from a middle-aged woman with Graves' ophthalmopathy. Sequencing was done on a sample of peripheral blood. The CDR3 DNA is TGTGCCAGCAGTCGCCGGGACAGGGGCGCCCCCTACGAGCAGTACTTC. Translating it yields CASSRRDRGAPYEQYF.